The 14 T cell receptor beta chains below were found in one sample sequenced in a study of cytomegalovirus exposure and HLA in healthy donors. The PCR had 60 Vbeta and 13 Jbeta primers. Profiled with immunoSEQ multiplex PCR; TCRdb holds only in-frame clones, not every one. The table includes around 150,000 clones, around 79% detected once. The sample taken for sequencing was PBMCs. The receptors derive from a man aged 40-49 years in good health and CMV-seropositive.

This chain joins TRBV18 and TRBJ2-1; no clear D gene. V was shortened by 6 bases and J by 6 bases, with 18 bases between the two germline ends. Germline-derived CDR1 and CDR2 are KGHSH and LQKENI. The CDR3 contains 15 residues. CDR3 DNA sequence: TGTGCCAGCTCGCCCTCTATGCCCCCCCTCAATGAGCAGTTCTTC. Its translation is CASSPSMPPLNEQFF.

This sequence joins TRBV10-3 and TRBJ1-5; D gene ambiguous. This CDR3 has 13 residues. The germline CDR1 and CDR2 sequences are ENHRY and SYGVKD. The V and J ends lost 4 bases and 9 bases respectively, with 13 bases between them. CDR3: CAISGEVRGPQHF. The CDR3, as DNA: TGTGCCATCAGTGGCGAGGTTCGGGGGCCCCAGCATTTT.

This clone turned up a few times. CDR3 protein: CASIPSIPGYGYTF. The DNA of the CDR3 is TGTGCCAGCATACCCTCGATTCCCGGGTATGGCTACACCTTC. V gene TRBV2 combines with J gene TRBJ1-2, with D unresolved. CDR3 length: 14 amino acids. Trimming stripped 7 bases from V and 5 bases from J, with 17 bases between. In germline, CDR1 is SNHLY, CDR2 FYNNEI.

This clone was observed once. The chain recombines TRBV19 with TRBJ1-1; possible D gene TRBD1, 5 bases. Germline V lookup: CDR1 LNHDA, CDR2 SQIVND (reference sequence). V dropped 7 bases and J dropped 1 base, with 10 bases sitting between them. The CDR3 length is 13 residues. The CDR3, as DNA: TGTGCCAGTACCCCAACAGGGAACACTGAAGCTTTCTTT. This codes for CASTPTGNTEAFF.

Regarding this clone: This same CDR3 is encoded by further DNA sequences in the sample. The chain uses TRBV2 and TRBJ1-5, with TRBD1 as a possible D gene (6 bases). Looked up from germline, CDR1 is SNHLY and CDR2 is FYNNEI. The CDR3 covers 13 residues. The V end lost 2 bases, the J end lost 4 bases, and 6 bases lay between the germline ends. The CDR3 sequence: CASSEQGNQPQHF. CDR3 nucleotide sequence: TGTGCCAGCAGTGAACAGGGGAATCAGCCCCAGCATTTT.

The chain recombines TRBV19 with TRBJ2-1; 10 bases map to TRBD1. Germline CDR1 is LNHDA and CDR2 is SQIVND (reference sequence). The CDR3 covers 14 residues. V shed 7 bases, J shed 6 bases, and the junction held 6 bases outside the gene matches. CDR3 in DNA: TGTGCCAGTACCGAAAGGGACAGGGGCAATGAGCAGTTCTTC. It encodes CASTERDRGNEQFF.

The J gene is TRBJ2-3, the V gene TRBV7-2; the D gene is possibly TRBD2 (7 bases). V was pared by 1 base and J by 8 bases, with 19 bases between. Germline values: CDR1 SGHTA, CDR2 FQGNSA. The CDR3 runs to 16 residues. For the CDR3, the DNA is TGTGCCAGCAGCTTAGATGGGGGTCAGGGGAGGGGTACGCAGTATTTT. Translating gives CASSLDGGQGRGTQYF.

The chain has TRBV5-1 and TRBJ1-4, with D unclear. Germline values: CDR1 SGHRS, CDR2 YFSETQ. V was cut by 7 bases and J by 9 bases, with 22 bases left in between. This CDR3 has 15 amino acids. The CDR3 sequence is CASALRSGPLKKLFF. DNA for the CDR3: TGCGCCAGCGCCCTTAGAAGCGGGCCGCTTAAAAAACTGTTTTTT.

Notes on this clone: The junction does not match germline at one end; this may be a read error. The chain employs TRBV7-7 and TRBJ2-2, with D possibly being TRBD2 (6 bases). This CDR3 region has 15 residues. CDR1 and CDR2 from the germline V gene are SSHAT and FNYEAQ (reference sequence). The CDR3 DNA reads as TGTGCTAGCAGCTCCTCGGGCGGGGACACCGGGGAGCTGTTTTTT. It codes for CASSSSGGDTGELFF.

The rearrangement joins TRBV5-1 to TRBJ1-4; 8 bases line up with TRBD1. The CDR3 has 15 residues. Losses at the gene ends were 2 bases for V and 8 bases for J; bases not matched to a gene: 8. Germline CDR1 SGHRS, CDR2 YFSETQ. CDR3 loop: CASSLSQGAREKLFF. In DNA, the CDR3 is TGCGCCAGCAGCTTAAGTCAGGGGGCAAGGGAAAAACTGTTTTTT.

This rearrangement joins TRBV11-2 to TRBJ2-7; 10 bases match TRBD2. This CDR3 is 14 amino acids long. Looked up from germline, CDR1 is SGHAT and CDR2 is FQNNGV. Trimming at V came to 1 base and at J to 6 bases, leaving 3 bases not matched to a gene. The CDR3: CASSLGLAGLEQYF. The CDR3 DNA sequence: TGTGCCAGCAGCTTAGGACTAGCGGGCCTCGAGCAGTACTTC.

This sequence joins TRBV19 and TRBJ2-7, with a possible D match to TRBD1 (5 bases). This CDR3 is built from 13 residues. The ends were cut back, 0 bases at V and 4 bases at J, with 7 bases in the middle. Germline V gives CDR1 LNHDA, CDR2 SQIVND (reference sequence). CDR3 sequence (DNA): TGTGCCAGTAGTATAGAAGGGGCTTACGAGCAGTACTTC. Its translation: CASSIEGAYEQYF.

The genes are TRBV5-1 and TRBJ1-3, with a possible D match to TRBD1 (6 bases). CDR3 length equals 16 residues. The V end was cut by 3 bases, the J end by 0 bases, with 13 bases between. CDR1 is SGHRS, CDR2 YFSETQ, per germline. This CDR3 is CASSSGQQSSGNTIYF. The CDR3 DNA sequence: TGCGCCAGCAGCTCCGGACAGCAGAGCTCTGGAAACACCATATATTTT.

This chain links TRBV2 with TRBJ2-5; TRBD1 matches at 9 bases. Germline lookup yields CDR1 SNHLY and CDR2 FYNNEI. The J segment lost 4 bases and the V segment lost 6 bases, leaving 6 bases of the junction unmatched. The CDR3 loop spans 14 amino acids. Here the CDR3 DNA reads TGTGCCAGCAGCGGACAGGGGATGGGAGAGACCCAGTACTTC. Amino acid sequence: CASSGQGMGETQYF.